The 22 T cell receptor beta chains in this list originate from one sample, sequenced in a study of shared clonotypes between healthy human individuals. Repertoires were generated with immunoSEQ multiplex PCR, while TCRdb's copy carries only in-frame clones and drops some. This sample has fewer than 600,000 clones, with about 80% found just once. Sequencing was done on a sample of PBMCs. Every receptor here comes from a woman aged 40 to 50 in good health. Some clones in this sample may be carry-over from other donors' samples.

This rearrangement joins TRBV27 to TRBJ2-7; D call uncertain. The CDR3 length is 16 residues. V was pared by 2 bases and J by 1 base, with 15 bases between. Germline-derived CDR1 and CDR2 are MNHEY and SMNVEV (reference sequence). CDR3 in amino acids: CASSLEFEVGSYEQYF. The DNA for the CDR3 is TGTGCCAGCAGTTTAGAGTTCGAGGTCGGTTCCTACGAGCAGTACTTC.

V is TRBV5-4 and J is TRBJ2-3, with 10 bases aligning to TRBD2. V lost 4 bases and J lost 3; bases outside the gene matches: 2. Germline CDR1 and CDR2: SGHNT and YYREEE (reference sequence). The CDR3 has 14 residues. The CDR3 sequence: CASSASGRTDTQYF. Here the CDR3 DNA reads TGTGCCAGCAGCGCTAGCGGGAGAACAGATACGCAGTATTTT.

The chain links TRBV2 to TRBJ2-7; 9 nucleotides match TRBD1. The CDR3 has 13 amino acids. J lost 6 bases, V lost 5 bases, and 5 bases had no gene match. Per germline, CDR1 SNHLY and CDR2 FYNNEI. The chain's CDR3 is CASSRDRAAEQYF. The CDR3 DNA reads TGTGCCAGCAGTAGGGACAGGGCTGCCGAGCAGTACTTC.

V and J are TRBV7-8 and TRBJ2-1; tentatively, D is TRBD2 (5 bases). The CDR3 has 16 residues. The V gene's germline CDR1 is SGHVS and CDR2 FQNEAQ. With 3 bases removed from V and 6 bases from J, the gap between germline ends came to 18 bases. The CDR3 sequence is CASSFNLAILINEQFF. The CDR3 DNA reads as TGTGCCAGCAGCTTCAACCTAGCTATCCTTATCAATGAGCAGTTCTTC.

The V and J genes are TRBV29-1 and TRBJ2-7; 9 bases match TRBD1. With 6 bases clipped from V and 5 bases from J, the junction kept 11 bases outside the gene matches. The length of the CDR3 is 14 residues. Germline V gives CDR1 SQVTM, CDR2 ANQGSEA. CDR3 sequence: CSVVFLQGADEQYF. In nucleotides, the CDR3 is TGCAGCGTCGTTTTTTTACAGGGGGCGGACGAGCAGTACTTC.

The V and J genes are TRBV7-2 and TRBJ2-3; unclear D gene. This CDR3 has 11 residues. Trimming removed 5 bases at V and 4 bases at J, with 4 bases between. CDR1 and CDR2 (germline): SGHTA, FQGNSA. The CDR3: CASSRSDTQYF. DNA of the CDR3: TGTGCCAGCAGCCGATCAGATACGCAGTATTTT. Full variable domain (missing parts from reference TRBV7-2 and TRBJ2-3): GAGVSQSPSNKVTEKGKDVELRCDPISGHTALYWYRQSLGQGLEFLIYFQGNSAPDKSGLPSDRFSAERTGGSVSTLTIQRTQQEDSAVYLCASSRSDTQYFGPGTRLTVL.

This clone was recorded many times. The V gene is TRBV4-2, the J gene TRBJ2-7; the D is unclear. CDR3 size: 15 residues. The V end was cut by 0 bases, the J end by 0 bases, with 9 bases between. Germline V CDR1 and CDR2: LGHNA, YNFKEQ. In DNA, the CDR3 is TGTGCCAGCAGCCAAGATGAAGGCGGCTCCTACGAGCAGTACTTC. Protein product: CASSQDEGGSYEQYF.

The V call is TRBV19, the J call TRBJ2-2; the D is unclear. Trimming shortened V by 1 base and J by 1 base, and 7 bases separated the two germline ends. Germline CDR1 LNHDA, CDR2 SQIVND (reference sequence). The length of the CDR3 is 15 residues. The CDR3 here is CASSIGPKNTGELFF. Written as DNA, the CDR3 is TGTGCCAGTAGTATAGGGCCCAAGAACACCGGGGAGCTGTTTTTT.

The CDR3 protein is CASSLIHSTDTQYF. DNA of the CDR3: TGTGCCAGCAGCTTAATACACAGCACAGATACGCAGTATTTT. The V call is TRBV7-2, the J call TRBJ2-3; D gene ambiguous. With 2 bases removed from V and 0 bases from J, the gap between germline ends came to 6 bases. Germline V gene data show CDR1 as SGHTA and CDR2 as FQGNSA. The CDR3 extends over 14 amino acids.

This chain connects TRBV10-2 to TRBJ2-7; D unclear. CDR1 is WSHSY and CDR2 is SAAADI in the germline V gene. CDR3 size: 13 residues. Trimming left V 0 bases short and J 6 bases short, with 9 bases between. Here the CDR3 reads CASSESGWGEQYF. The CDR3 coding sequence is TGCGCCAGCAGTGAGTCGGGATGGGGCGAGCAGTACTTC.

The V call is TRBV6-6, the J call TRBJ2-1, with D maybe TRBD2 (5 bases). This CDR3 comprises 16 residues. CDR1 is MNHNY, CDR2 SVGAGI, per germline (reference sequence). Trimming took off 3 bases at V and 8 bases at J, with 20 bases between the two ends. The CDR3 is CASSYGAEFRTDEQFF. DNA of the CDR3: TGTGCCAGCAGTTATGGAGCGGAGTTCCGAACGGATGAGCAGTTCTTC.

The chain is built from TRBV19 and TRBJ1-1, with 11 bases lining up with TRBD1. V dropped 5 bases and J dropped 6; count of bases not matched to a gene: 8. Germline CDR1 is LNHDA and CDR2 is SQIVND (reference sequence). This CDR3 is built from 15 residues. CDR3 coding DNA: TGTGCCAGTAGTCCTGGGACAGGGGGGCGGGCTGAAGCTTTCTTT. This codes for CASSPGTGGRAEAFF.

The chain joins TRBV6-4 to TRBJ1-4; D not resolved. This CDR3 is 14 amino acids long. From germline, CDR1 is MRHNA and CDR2 SNTAGT. The ends were cut back, 4 bases at V and 6 bases at J, with 12 bases in the middle. The CDR3 bases are TGTGCCAGCAGTGTGTCGGCCAACGATGAAAAACTGTTTTTT. Residues: CASSVSANDEKLFF.

The V call is TRBV19, the J call TRBJ2-7, with D possibly being TRBD1 (6 bases). The CDR3 sequence is 13 residues long. V was pared by 5 bases and J by 7 bases, with 15 bases between. Germline V gene data show CDR1 as LNHDA and CDR2 as SQIVND (reference sequence). The CDR3 DNA is TGTGCCAGTAGTCCAGACAACCAGGGGGAGCAGTACTTC. Protein: CASSPDNQGEQYF. The whole variable domain, filled in from reference TRBV19 and TRBJ2-7, reads DGGITQSPKYLFRKEGQNVTLSCEQNLNHDAMYWYRQDPGQGLRLIYYSQIVNDFQKGDIAEGYSVSREKKESFPLTVTSAQKNPTAFYLCASSPDNQGEQYFGPGTRLTVT.

The rearrangement links TRBV4-1 to TRBJ1-2; D not resolved. V lost 0 bases, J lost 8 bases, and 10 bases lay in between. Germline V gene sequence: CDR1 MGHRA, CDR2 YSYEKL. CDR3 length equals 13 residues. CDR3 protein: CASSQDFRAGYTF. The CDR3 DNA sequence: TGCGCCAGCAGCCAAGATTTTAGGGCCGGCTACACCTTC.

The rearrangement joins TRBV20-1 to TRBJ2-1, with 14 bases matching TRBD2. This CDR3 is built from 11 residues. V gave up 5 bases and J gave up 15 bases; unmatched junction bases: 3. In germline, CDR1 is DFQATT, CDR2 SNEGSKA (reference sequence). The CDR3 region is CSAGTSGRVFF. Written as DNA, the CDR3 is TGCAGTGCTGGGACTAGCGGGAGAGTGTTCTTC.

The chain is built from TRBV6-6 and TRBJ2-3; D ambiguous. This CDR3 is built from 13 residues. Germline-derived CDR1 and CDR2 are MNHNY and SVGAGI (reference sequence). The V end was cut by 2 bases, the J end by 5 bases, with 8 bases between. CDR3 amino acids: CASSYARIDTQYF. Here the CDR3 DNA reads TGTGCCAGCAGTTACGCAAGAATAGATACGCAGTATTTT.

V usage is TRBV4-1 and J usage is TRBJ1-2; TRBD1 matches 8 bases. Germline V CDR1 and CDR2: MGHRA, YSYEKL. The CDR3 has 17 residues. The trim removed 3 bases at V and 0 bases at J, leaving 9 bases unmatched. The CDR3 loop reads CASSHRAFRGPNYGYTF. The CDR3 nucleotides are TGCGCCAGCAGCCACAGGGCGTTCAGGGGGCCTAACTATGGCTACACCTTC.

V is TRBV18 and J is TRBJ1-2; 8 nucleotides agree with TRBD1. The V segment lost 3 bases and the J segment 8 bases; nucleotides outside the gene matches: 11. Germline values: CDR1 KGHSH, CDR2 LQKENI. The CDR3 length is 15 residues. As DNA, the CDR3 is TGTGCCAGCTCACCTGAACAGGGGGACTGGGGAGGCTACACCTTC. Protein product: CASSPEQGDWGGYTF.

This chain uses TRBV5-1 with TRBJ2-1, with TRBD2 as a possible D gene (5 bases). The CDR3 loop spans 15 amino acids. Germline lookup yields CDR1 SGHRS and CDR2 YFSETQ. Trimming took off 4 bases at V and 4 bases at J, with 15 bases between the two ends. CDR3 sequence (DNA): TGCGCCAGCAGCCAGAGCGGCATGGGGTACAATGAGCAGTTCTTC. It translates to CASSQSGMGYNEQFF.

This clone was recorded a few times. The gene calls are TRBV5-1 and TRBJ1-2, with TRBD1 matching 9 bases. The germline V gene has CDR1 SGHRS and CDR2 YFSETQ. The CDR3 is 14 residues long. The V segment lost 2 bases and the J segment 7 bases; nucleotides outside the gene matches: 6. In nucleotides, the CDR3 is TGCGCCAGCAGCTTCGGACAGGGGCAAGCTGGCTACACCTTC. Translating gives CASSFGQGQAGYTF.

The V and J genes are TRBV27 and TRBJ2-7; 9 nucleotides line up with TRBD1. Germline V gene lookup returns CDR1 MNHEY and CDR2 SMNVEV (reference sequence). The CDR3 has 13 amino acids. The junction had 1 base not matched to a gene; V was cut back by 3 bases and J by 4 bases. The DNA of the CDR3 is TGTGCCAGCAGTTTGACAGGGGGATACGAGCAGTACTTC. It encodes CASSLTGGYEQYF.